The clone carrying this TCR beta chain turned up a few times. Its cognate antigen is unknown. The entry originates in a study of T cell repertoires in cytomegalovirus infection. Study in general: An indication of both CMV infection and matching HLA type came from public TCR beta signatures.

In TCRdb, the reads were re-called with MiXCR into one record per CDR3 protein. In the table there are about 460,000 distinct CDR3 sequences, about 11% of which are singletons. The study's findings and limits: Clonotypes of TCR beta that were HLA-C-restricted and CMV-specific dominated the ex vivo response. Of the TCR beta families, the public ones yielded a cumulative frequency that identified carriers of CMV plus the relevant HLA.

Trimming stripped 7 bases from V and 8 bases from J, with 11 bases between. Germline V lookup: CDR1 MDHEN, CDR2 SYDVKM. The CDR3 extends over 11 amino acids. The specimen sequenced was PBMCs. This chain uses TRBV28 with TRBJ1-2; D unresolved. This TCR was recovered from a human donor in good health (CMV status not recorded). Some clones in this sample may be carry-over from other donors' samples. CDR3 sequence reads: CASNSGFGYTF. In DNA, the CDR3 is TGTGCCAGCAATTCAGGCTTCGGCTACACCTTC.